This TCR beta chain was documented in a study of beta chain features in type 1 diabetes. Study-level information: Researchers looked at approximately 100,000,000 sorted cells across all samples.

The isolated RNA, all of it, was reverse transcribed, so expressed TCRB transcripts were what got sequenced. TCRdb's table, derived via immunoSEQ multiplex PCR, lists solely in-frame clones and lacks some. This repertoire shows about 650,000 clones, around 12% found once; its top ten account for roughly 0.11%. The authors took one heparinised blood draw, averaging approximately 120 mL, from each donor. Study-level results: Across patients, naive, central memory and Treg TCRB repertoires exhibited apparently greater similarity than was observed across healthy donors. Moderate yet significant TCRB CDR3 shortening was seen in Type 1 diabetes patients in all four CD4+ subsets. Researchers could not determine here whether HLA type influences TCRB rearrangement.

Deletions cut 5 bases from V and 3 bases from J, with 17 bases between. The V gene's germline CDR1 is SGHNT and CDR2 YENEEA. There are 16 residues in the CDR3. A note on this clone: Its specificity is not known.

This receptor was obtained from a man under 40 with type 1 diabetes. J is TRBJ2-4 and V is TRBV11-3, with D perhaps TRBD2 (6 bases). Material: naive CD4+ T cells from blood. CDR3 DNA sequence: TGTGCCAGCAGCGTTCCCCGGGGGATTGACAAAAACATTCAGTACTTC. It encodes CASSVPRGIDKNIQYF.